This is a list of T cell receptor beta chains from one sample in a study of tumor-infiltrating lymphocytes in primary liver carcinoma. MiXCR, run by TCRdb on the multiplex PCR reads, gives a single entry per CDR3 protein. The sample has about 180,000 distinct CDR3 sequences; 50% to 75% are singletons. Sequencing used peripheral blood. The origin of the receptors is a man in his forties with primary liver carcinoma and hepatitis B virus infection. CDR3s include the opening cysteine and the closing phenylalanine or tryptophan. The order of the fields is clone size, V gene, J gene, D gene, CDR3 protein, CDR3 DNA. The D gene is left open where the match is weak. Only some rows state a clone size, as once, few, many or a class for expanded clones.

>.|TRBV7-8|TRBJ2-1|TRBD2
CASSLGISSGTNEQFF
TGTGCCAGCAGCTTAGGGATCTCTAGCGGGACCAATGAGCAGTTCTTC
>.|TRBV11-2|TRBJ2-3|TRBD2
CASSLFTLAGGSDTQYF
TGTGCCAGCAGCTTATTTACTCTAGCGGGAGGATCAGATACGCAGTATTTT
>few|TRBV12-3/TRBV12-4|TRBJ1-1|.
CASSNGIDTEAFF
TGTGCCAGCAGTAACGGGATTGACACTGAAGCTTTCTTT
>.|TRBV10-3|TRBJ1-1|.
CAISQDGTEAFF
TGTGCCATCAGTCAAGACGGGACTGAAGCTTTCTTT
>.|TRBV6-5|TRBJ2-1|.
CASSYDEEEQFF
TGTGCCAGCAGTTACGATGAGGAAGAGCAGTTCTTC
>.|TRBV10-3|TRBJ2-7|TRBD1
CAISSTGARGEQYF
TGTGCCATCAGTTCGACAGGGGCCCGTGGCGAGCAGTACTTC
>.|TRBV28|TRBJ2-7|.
CASSLWPGEDYEQYF
TGTGCCAGCAGTTTATGGCCAGGGGAGGACTACGAGCAGTACTTC
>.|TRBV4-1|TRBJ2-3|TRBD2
CASSQVAPSGRTDTQYF
TGCGCCAGCAGCCAAGTAGCGCCTAGCGGGAGGACAGATACGCAGTATTTT
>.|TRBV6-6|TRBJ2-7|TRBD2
CASSRGGREDPYEQYF
TGTGCCAGCAGTCGGGGCGGGCGGGAGGACCCCTACGAGCAGTACTTC
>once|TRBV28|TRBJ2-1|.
CASSLLAGIPYNEQFF
TGTGCCAGCAGTTTACTTGCGGGGATTCCATACAATGAGCAGTTCTTC
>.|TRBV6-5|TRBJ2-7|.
CASSYSTPAEQYF
TGTGCCAGCAGTTACTCGACGCCGGCCGAGCAGTACTTC
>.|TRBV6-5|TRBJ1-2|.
CASSSPGRAYGYTF
TGTGCCAGCAGTTCCCCGGGGAGGGCGTATGGCTACACCTTC
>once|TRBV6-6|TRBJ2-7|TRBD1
CVSSEGQGLSYEQYF
TGTGTCAGCAGTGAGGGACAGGGGTTATCCTACGAGCAGTACTTC
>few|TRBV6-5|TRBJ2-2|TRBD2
CASSGLADLTGELFF
TGTGCCAGTTCGGGACTAGCGGACCTCACCGGGGAGCTGTTTTTT
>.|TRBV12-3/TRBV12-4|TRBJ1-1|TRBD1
CASSLDRGGYEAFF
TGTGCCAGCAGCCTGGACAGGGGGGGGTATGAAGCTTTCTTT
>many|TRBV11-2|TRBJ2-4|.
CASSSPGGFAKNIQYF
TGTGCCAGCAGCTCCCCTGGGGGCTTTGCCAAAAACATTCAGTACTTC
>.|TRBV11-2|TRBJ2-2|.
CASTDSTGELFF
TGTGCCAGCACCGATAGCACCGGGGAGTTGTTTTTT
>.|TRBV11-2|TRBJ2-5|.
CASGRSGGETQYF
TGCGCCAGCGGCAGGAGTGGGGGTGAGACCCAGTACTTC
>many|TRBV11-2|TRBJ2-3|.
CASSFGAPTDTQYF
TGTGCCAGCAGCTTTGGGGCCCCCACAGATACGCAGTATTTT
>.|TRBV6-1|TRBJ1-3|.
CASSDWEISGNTMYF
TGTGCCAGCAGTGATTGGGAAATCTCTGGAAACACCATGTATTTT
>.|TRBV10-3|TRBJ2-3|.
CAIKAVGVHEDTQYF
TGTGCCATCAAGGCAGTGGGGGTTCACGAGGATACGCAGTATTTT
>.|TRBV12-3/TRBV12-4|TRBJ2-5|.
CASSLVLGLETQYF
TGTGCCAGCAGTTTGGTTCTGGGGCTAGAGACCCAGTACTTC
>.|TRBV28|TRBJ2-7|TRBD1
CAGSLDRVDEQYF
TGTGCCGGCAGTTTGGACAGGGTAGACGAGCAGTACTTC
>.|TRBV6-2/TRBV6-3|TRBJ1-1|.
CASSEYGGLTYTEAFF
TGTGCCAGCAGTGAATACGGGGGACTTACTTACACTGAAGCTTTCTTT
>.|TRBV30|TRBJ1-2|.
CAWSLQGVWSGYTF
TGTGCCTGGAGTTTACAGGGCGTTTGGAGTGGCTACACCTTC
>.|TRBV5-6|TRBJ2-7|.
CASSPGASREQYF
TGTGCCAGCAGTCCGGGGGCTTCTCGCGAGCAGTACTTC
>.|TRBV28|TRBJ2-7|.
CASTPGTNKDEQYF
TGTGCCAGCACCCCGGGCACCAACAAGGACGAGCAGTACTTC
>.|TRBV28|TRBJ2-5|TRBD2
CASSSPISGTLQETQYF
TGTGCCAGCAGTTCCCCCATCAGCGGGACGCTCCAAGAGACCCAGTACTTC
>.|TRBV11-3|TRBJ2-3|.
CARSLEGMSGDTQYF
TGTGCCAGGAGCTTAGAGGGAATGTCGGGAGATACGCAGTATTTT
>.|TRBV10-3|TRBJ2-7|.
CTISDEPGEPYEQYF
TGTACCATCAGTGATGAGCCAGGGGAGCCCTACGAGCAGTACTTC
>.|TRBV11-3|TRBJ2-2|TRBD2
CAGSFGTSGRYTGEQFF
TGTGCCGGCAGCTTTGGGACTAGCGGGAGGTACACCGGGGAGCAGTTTTTT
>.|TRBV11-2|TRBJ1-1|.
CASNPGRTYVEAFF
TGTGCCAGCAATCCGGGGAGGACGTACGTTGAAGCTTTCTTT
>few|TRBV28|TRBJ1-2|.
CASSSPGLYYGYTF
TGTGCCAGCAGTTCTCCGGGGCTTTACTATGGCTACACCTTC
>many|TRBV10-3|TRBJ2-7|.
CAISDYWRPNYEQYF
TGTGCCATCAGTGATTATTGGCGGCCAAACTACGAGCAGTACTTC
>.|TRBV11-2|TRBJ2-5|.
CASSYAPGLLRETQYF
TGTGCCAGCAGCTACGCCCCGGGACTGCTAAGGGAGACTCAGTACTTC
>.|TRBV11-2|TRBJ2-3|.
CASSCASTDTQYF
TGTGCCAGCAGCTGTGCCTCCACAGATACGCAGTATTTT
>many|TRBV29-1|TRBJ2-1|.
CSAAQGINDNEQFF
TGCAGCGCTGCGCAAGGGATTAATGACAATGAGCAGTTCTTC
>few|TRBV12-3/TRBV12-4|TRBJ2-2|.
CASSPLVTGELFF
TGTGCCAGCAGTCCCCTGGTGACCGGGGAGCTGTTTTTT
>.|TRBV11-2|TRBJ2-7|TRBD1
CVSSLDNGQGISYEQYF
TGTGTCAGCAGCTTAGATAACGGACAGGGGATCTCCTACGAGCAGTACTTC
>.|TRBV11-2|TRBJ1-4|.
CASSLRITRDEKLFF
TGTGCCAGTAGCTTAAGGATCACCAGGGATGAAAAACTGTTTTTT
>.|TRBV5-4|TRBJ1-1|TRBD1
CASSRPGQGAIPNTEAFF
TGTGCCAGCAGCCGACCGGGACAGGGGGCTATCCCCAACACTGAAGCTTTCTTT